The rows below give T cell receptor beta chains drawn from one sample of a study of T-cell memory formation after mild COVID-19. TCRdb passed the 5' RACE reads through MiXCR, listing each CDR3 protein once. The table records some 600,000 distinct CDR3 sequences, roughly 17% of them present only once. Material: PBMCs or a T cell subset sorted from them (not recorded which). The receptor set was obtained from an adult woman who had mild COVID-19 (a few samples of this study predate the infection). Cell type and time point are not known. The CDR3 runs from the conserved cysteine through the conserved F or W. The D gene is left open where the match is weak.

d_call: TRBD2; j_call: TRBJ2-4; v_call: TRBV12-3/TRBV12-4; cdr3_aa: CASSFGTSGLNIQYF
d_call: NA; j_call: TRBJ2-5; v_call: TRBV7-9; cdr3_aa: CASSPPEGEIETQYF
d_call: NA; j_call: TRBJ2-3; v_call: TRBV7-9; cdr3_aa: CVSSLDQGDTQYF
d_call: NA; j_call: TRBJ2-7; v_call: TRBV3-1; cdr3_aa: CASISDSYEQYF
d_call: NA; j_call: TRBJ2-1; v_call: TRBV3-1; cdr3_aa: CASSQAAETLNEQFF
d_call: NA; j_call: TRBJ2-3; v_call: TRBV11-2; cdr3_aa: CASSLSRPGDSTDTQYF
d_call: NA; j_call: TRBJ1-3; v_call: TRBV7-2; cdr3_aa: CASSLRQSGNTIYF
d_call: NA; j_call: TRBJ1-1; v_call: TRBV10-3; cdr3_aa: CAISESIGVGPFF
d_call: NA; j_call: TRBJ1-1; v_call: TRBV7-9; cdr3_aa: CASSATWDTEAFF
d_call: NA; j_call: TRBJ2-5; v_call: TRBV7-9; cdr3_aa: CASSLSDWYQETQYF
d_call: NA; j_call: TRBJ1-2; v_call: TRBV2; cdr3_aa: CASRGSGGVYGYTF
d_call: NA; j_call: TRBJ2-1; v_call: TRBV3-1; cdr3_aa: CASSQVQGNEQFF
d_call: NA; j_call: TRBJ2-6; v_call: TRBV9; cdr3_aa: CASSVGHWESGGANVLTF
d_call: TRBD1; j_call: TRBJ1-1; v_call: TRBV5-1; cdr3_aa: CASSPAGTVNTEAFF
d_call: TRBD1; j_call: TRBJ1-1; v_call: TRBV18; cdr3_aa: CASRGQGPNTEAFF
d_call: TRBD2; j_call: TRBJ2-1; v_call: TRBV5-1; cdr3_aa: CASRPSSGSSYNEQFF
d_call: NA; j_call: TRBJ1-1; v_call: TRBV19; cdr3_aa: CASSIWAEAFF
d_call: TRBD2; j_call: TRBJ2-2; v_call: TRBV12-3/TRBV12-4; cdr3_aa: CASRTSGAPNTGELFF
d_call: NA; j_call: TRBJ2-2; v_call: TRBV29-1; cdr3_aa: CSVDQGTGELFF
d_call: TRBD1; j_call: TRBJ2-1; v_call: TRBV12-3/TRBV12-4; cdr3_aa: CASSGDSAPNNEQFF
d_call: TRBD2; j_call: TRBJ2-1; v_call: TRBV29-1; cdr3_aa: CSVGGGDSYNEQFF
d_call: NA; j_call: TRBJ1-5; v_call: TRBV2; cdr3_aa: CASVADSNQPQHF
d_call: NA; j_call: TRBJ2-3; v_call: TRBV6-5; cdr3_aa: CASSSDRYRDYTSTDTQYF
d_call: NA; j_call: TRBJ2-7; v_call: TRBV7-9; cdr3_aa: CASSFRVDEQYF
d_call: NA; j_call: TRBJ1-5; v_call: TRBV24-1; cdr3_aa: CATGSNQPQHF
d_call: NA; j_call: TRBJ2-3; v_call: TRBV6-2/TRBV6-3; cdr3_aa: CASSYGDRTTDTQYF
d_call: NA; j_call: TRBJ2-1; v_call: TRBV7-2; cdr3_aa: CASSSPRVLHNEQFF
d_call: NA; j_call: TRBJ2-3; v_call: TRBV9; cdr3_aa: CASSGRGRTPISTDTQYF
d_call: TRBD1; j_call: TRBJ1-3; v_call: TRBV5-6; cdr3_aa: CASSSQGADGNTIYF
d_call: NA; j_call: TRBJ1-4; v_call: TRBV9; cdr3_aa: CASSVEGRLNEKLFF
d_call: NA; j_call: TRBJ2-7; v_call: TRBV7-2; cdr3_aa: CASSFGDGGSGYEQYF
d_call: NA; j_call: TRBJ2-6; v_call: TRBV12-3/TRBV12-4; cdr3_aa: CASNSGANVLTF
d_call: TRBD2; j_call: TRBJ2-1; v_call: TRBV7-2; cdr3_aa: CASSLERGRARHF
d_call: NA; j_call: TRBJ2-2; v_call: TRBV7-2; cdr3_aa: CASSLVPGANTGELFF
d_call: NA; j_call: TRBJ1-2; v_call: TRBV7-6; cdr3_aa: CASGNNGYTF
d_call: TRBD1; j_call: TRBJ1-2; v_call: TRBV6-2/TRBV6-3; cdr3_aa: CASSYSSRTGVSHGYTF
d_call: NA; j_call: TRBJ2-3; v_call: TRBV7-2; cdr3_aa: CASRKGRASTDTQYF
d_call: NA; j_call: TRBJ2-7; v_call: TRBV21-1; cdr3_aa: CASSKAGTGELEYF
d_call: NA; j_call: TRBJ2-3; v_call: TRBV12-3/TRBV12-4; cdr3_aa: CASGPWADTDTQYF
d_call: TRBD1; j_call: TRBJ1-4; v_call: TRBV11-2; cdr3_aa: CASSFEGLRTGNEKLFF
d_call: TRBD1; j_call: TRBJ2-1; v_call: TRBV5-1; cdr3_aa: CASSLGLGQINNEQFF
d_call: TRBD2; j_call: TRBJ2-7; v_call: TRBV7-6; cdr3_aa: CASSPGGGSYEQYF
d_call: NA; j_call: TRBJ1-4; v_call: TRBV9; cdr3_aa: CASSLEREGEKLFF
d_call: TRBD1; j_call: TRBJ2-2; v_call: TRBV6-5; cdr3_aa: CASSHHRTGEGTGELFF
d_call: NA; j_call: TRBJ2-7; v_call: TRBV5-6; cdr3_aa: CASSSLGLYEQYF
d_call: NA; j_call: TRBJ1-1; v_call: TRBV12-3/TRBV12-4; cdr3_aa: CASTFEGGDTEAFF
d_call: TRBD1; j_call: TRBJ2-7; v_call: TRBV6-5; cdr3_aa: CASSYSTGVTYEQYF
d_call: NA; j_call: TRBJ1-1; v_call: TRBV6-5; cdr3_aa: CASSPSSWNTEAFF
d_call: TRBD2; j_call: TRBJ2-1; v_call: TRBV5-1; cdr3_aa: CASSLGYKRESGEQFF